The 22 T cell receptor beta chains in this list originate from one sample, sequenced in a study of T cell responses to AZD1222 COVID-19 vaccine. Libraries were prepared by immunoSEQ multiplex PCR; TCRdb keeps only in-frame clonotypes and omits some of them. The sample holds some 100,000 clones; 70% to 90% are singletons and the top ten take roughly 4.4%. Source: peripheral blood, taken 28 days after the second AZD1222 dose. The receptors were sampled from an adult who received the AZD1222 COVID-19 vaccine.

In its sample, this clone was seen a few times. This chain uses TRBV7-2 with TRBJ1-1; D not resolved. Germline-derived CDR1 and CDR2 are SGHTA and FQGNSA. The V end lost 2 bases, the J end lost 0 bases, and 4 bases lay between the germline ends. CDR3 size: 13 residues. CDR3 residues: CASSLSVNTEAFF. CDR3 nucleotide sequence: TGTGCCAGCAGCTTATCAGTGAACACTGAAGCTTTCTTT.

The chain combines TRBV14 with TRBJ2-5, with 8 bases lining up with TRBD2. CDR1 is SGHDN, CDR2 FVKESK, per germline. Germline trimming cut 3 bases from V and 5 bases from J; bases unmatched to any gene: 11. CDR3 length: 16 amino acids. CDR3 protein: CASSQLGTGGSETQYF. The CDR3 DNA follows: TGTGCCAGCAGCCAGTTGGGAACGGGGGGGTCCGAGACCCAGTACTTC.

This clone was observed a few times. This chain joins TRBV6-4 and TRBJ1-2; TRBD1 matches at 11 bases. The CDR3 covers 16 residues. Germline loops: CDR1 MRHNA, CDR2 SNTAGT. V lost 3 bases to trimming and J lost 6 bases; unmatched junction nucleotides: 9. The CDR3 nucleotides read TGTGCCAGCAGTGATCATGCGGACAGGGGGCTGAATGGCTACACCTTC. Amino acids: CASSDHADRGLNGYTF.

This chain connects TRBV7-3 to TRBJ2-2, with D unclear. Trimming cost V 4 bases and J 4 bases, with 13 bases left between them. There are 15 residues in the CDR3. CDR1 is SGHTA, CDR2 FQGTGA, per germline. The CDR3 DNA sequence: TGTGCCAGCAGCTCCTCCACTTGGTCCACCGGGGAGCTGTTTTTT. Its protein product is CASSSSTWSTGELFF. The full variable domain, its missing parts supplied by reference TRBV7-3 and TRBJ2-2, is GAGVSQTPSNKVTEKGKYVELRCDPISGHTALYWYRQSLGQGPEFLIYFQGTGAADDSGLPNDRFFAVRPEGSVSTLKIQRTERGDSAVYLCASSSSTWSTGELFFGEGSRLTVL.

Only one count was recorded for this clone. This chain uses TRBV19 with TRBJ2-5, with 10 nucleotides matching TRBD1. J was trimmed by 7 bases and V by 4 bases; bases with no gene match: 9. The CDR3 is made up of 15 amino acids. From germline, CDR1 is LNHDA and CDR2 SQIVND (reference sequence). The CDR3 bases are TGTGCCAGTAGTAGGGACAGGGGTCGACAGGGGACCCAGTACTTC. This translates into CASSRDRGRQGTQYF.

This chain links TRBV6-5 with TRBJ2-5; D is possibly TRBD1 (5 bases). The V end was cut by 6 bases, the J end by 5 bases, with 19 bases between. The CDR3 is made up of 15 amino acids. Germline V gene lookup returns CDR1 MNHEY and CDR2 SVGAGI. CDR3 DNA: TGTGCCAGCAGATTAAGCCCCCGGACAAGCGAGACCCAGTACTTC. It codes for CASRLSPRTSETQYF.

The genes are TRBV24-1 and TRBJ2-1, with 7 bases identical to TRBD2. Germline CDR1 is KGHDR and CDR2 is SFDVKD. The CDR3 length is 18 residues. V dropped 1 base and J dropped 0; count of bases not matched to a gene: 8. CDR3 DNA sequence: TGTGCCACCAGTGATTTCCGGACTAGTTTGAGCTCCTACAATGAGCAGTTCTTC. Its translation: CATSDFRTSLSSYNEQFF.

CDR3 bases: TGTGCCAGCAGCCAAGATAACGGACTAGCGGTAACCGGGGAGCTGTTTTTT. Its translation is CASSQDNGLAVTGELFF. This sequence joins TRBV3-1 (or the pseudogene TRBV3-2) and TRBJ2-2; 10 nucleotides align to TRBD2. The CDR3 covers 17 residues. Germline V gives CDR1 LGHDT, CDR2 YNNKEL (reference sequence). Trimming removed 0 bases from V and 5 bases from J; junction bases left unmatched: 6.

This chain connects TRBV30 to TRBJ1-2; possibly TRBD1 for D (6 bases). CDR3 length: 16 amino acids. Germline-derived CDR1 and CDR2 are GTSNPN and SVGIG (reference sequence). V was trimmed by 0 bases and J by 2 bases, leaving 16 bases between them. CDR3 protein: CAWSVGGGPGNYGYTF. CDR3 DNA: TGTGCCTGGAGTGTAGGGGGGGGACCCGGGAACTATGGCTACACCTTC.

The chain couples TRBV4-1 to TRBJ2-1; D is perhaps TRBD1 (5 bases). Germline CDR1 MGHRA, CDR2 YSYEKL. This CDR3 comprises 12 residues. V dropped 0 bases and J dropped 9 bases, with 6 bases sitting between them. The CDR3 here is CASSQDQGEQFF. CDR3 bases: TGCGCCAGCAGCCAAGATCAGGGTGAGCAGTTCTTC.

The chain has TRBV4-1 and TRBJ2-1; D unresolved. This CDR3 is 13 amino acids long. In germline, CDR1 is MGHRA, CDR2 YSYEKL. The V end lost 3 bases, the J end lost 1 base, and 4 bases lay between the germline ends. CDR3 sequence reads: CASSQESYNEQFF. CDR3 DNA: TGCGCCAGCAGCCAGGAGTCCTACAATGAGCAGTTCTTC.

The chain links TRBV9 to TRBJ2-1; 9 nucleotides match TRBD1. The CDR3 runs to 17 residues. Germline V gene sequence: CDR1 SGDLS, CDR2 YYNGEE. The V gene end was trimmed by 2 bases and the J gene end by 7 bases; junction bases not matched to a gene: 13. CDR3 residues: CASSVGLGQGDGNEQFF. DNA for the CDR3: TGTGCCAGCAGCGTTGGGTTGGGACAGGGAGATGGAAATGAGCAGTTCTTC.

This chain uses TRBV5-5 with TRBJ2-3; TRBD1 aligns across 7 bases. CDR1 is SGHKS and CDR2 is YYEKEE in the germline V gene (reference sequence). Trimming removed 4 bases from V and 1 base from J; junction bases left unmatched: 6. This CDR3 region has 15 residues. Written as DNA, the CDR3 is TGTGCCAGCAGCGAGTACAGGGGAGGCACAGATACGCAGTATTTT. Amino acid sequence: CASSEYRGGTDTQYF.

V gene TRBV28 combines with J gene TRBJ2-3; D may be TRBD1 (5 bases). The CDR3 runs to 15 residues. Trimming pared 7 bases from V and 12 bases from J, leaving 26 bases between. Looked up from germline, CDR1 is MDHEN and CDR2 is SYDVKM. This chain's CDR3 is CASNNQGFPMSPQYF. As DNA, the CDR3 is TGTGCCAGCAACAATCAGGGATTTCCTATGTCCCCCCAGTATTTT.

This chain links TRBV9 with TRBJ2-1, with TRBD2 identical over 12 bases. J was trimmed by 6 bases and V by 4 bases; bases with no gene match: 8. This CDR3 is 16 amino acids long. CDR1 is SGDLS and CDR2 is YYNGEE in the germline V gene. This chain's CDR3 is CASSPSTSGSGNEQFF. Here the CDR3 DNA reads TGTGCCAGCAGCCCGTCGACTAGCGGGAGTGGCAATGAGCAGTTCTTC.

J is TRBJ2-3 and V is TRBV3-1 (or the pseudogene TRBV3-2); 8 bases line up with TRBD2. CDR1 is LGHDT, CDR2 YNNKEL, per germline (reference sequence). CDR3 length: 15 amino acids. The trim removed 4 bases at V and 0 bases at J, leaving 3 bases unmatched. The CDR3 spells CASSRVAGSTDTQYF. DNA for the CDR3: TGTGCCAGCAGCCGCGTAGCGGGGAGCACAGATACGCAGTATTTT.

The V gene is TRBV6-5, the J gene TRBJ2-5; D ambiguous. CDR3 size: 13 residues. Per the germline V gene, CDR1 is MNHEY and CDR2 is SVGAGI. Trimming stripped 2 bases from V and 5 bases from J, with 9 bases between. The chain's CDR3 is CASSYDGGETQYF. The CDR3 DNA reads TGTGCCAGCAGTTACGATGGTGGGGAGACCCAGTACTTC.

This chain joins TRBV19 and TRBJ2-3, with 8 bases identical to TRBD2. This CDR3 has 12 residues. Per germline, CDR1 LNHDA and CDR2 SQIVND (reference sequence). After removal of 4 bases from V and 6 bases from J, the junction contained 0 bases not matched to a gene. The CDR3 protein is CASSTSGDTQYF. The CDR3 DNA reads TGTGCCAGTAGTACTAGCGGGGATACGCAGTATTTT.

The V gene is TRBV9, the J gene TRBJ2-3; weak D call: TRBD2 (5 bases). The CDR3 extends over 17 amino acids. Germline V gene data show CDR1 as SGDLS and CDR2 as YYNGEE. The ends were cut back, 2 bases at V and 8 bases at J, with 24 bases in the middle. The CDR3 loop is CASSVYQGRGHGVTQYF. The CDR3 DNA is TGTGCCAGCAGCGTCTACCAAGGAAGAGGGCACGGGGTTACGCAGTATTTT.

The CDR3 loop reads CASSIRGAEAFF. The DNA of the CDR3 is TGTGCCAGTAGTATAAGGGGGGCTGAAGCTTTCTTT. V is TRBV19 and J is TRBJ1-1; TRBD1 is a possible D gene (6 bases). Between the trimmed V and J ends, which lost 2 bases and 6 bases, there was a span of 7 bases. CDR1 LNHDA and CDR2 SQIVND come from the germline V gene (reference sequence). There are 12 residues in the CDR3.

The CDR3 loop is CSVEDVIGRDSNQPQHF. In nucleotides, the CDR3 is TGCAGCGTTGAAGATGTCATAGGGCGCGATAGCAATCAGCCCCAGCATTTT. The chain couples TRBV29-1 to TRBJ1-5; D remains ambiguous. The V end was cut by 0 bases, the J end by 0 bases, with 15 bases between. The CDR3 is 17 residues long. In germline, CDR1 is SQVTM, CDR2 ANQGSEA.

The chain employs TRBV5-1 and TRBJ1-1, with D hard to call. Germline loops: CDR1 SGHRS, CDR2 YFSETQ. The CDR3 totals 13 residues. V dropped 7 bases and J dropped 1 base, with 11 bases sitting between them. CDR3 nucleotide sequence: TGCGCCAGCGGGAACGATAGGAACACTGAAGCTTTCTTT. It specifies CASGNDRNTEAFF.